The sequence of this T cell receptor beta chain was determined in a study of metastatic and nonmetastatic thyroid tumors. At the level of the study: The authors compared repertoires across blood and tumor or nodule tissue from malignant and benign thyroid patients. Whole-study results and caveats: It was reportedly found that TCR beta diversity was significantly higher in malignant thyroid tumors than in benign nodules, a difference seen in both blood and tumor samples.

Notes on this clone: Its matching antigen is unknown. The junction departs from the called germline gene at one end, perhaps through a read error.

From germline, CDR1 is SGHAT and CDR2 FQDESV (reference sequence). This CDR3 has 15 amino acids. Original handling: Clinicopathological groups supplied CDR3 differences that were used to build a distant-metastasis classifier for papillary thyroid cancer. TCRdb re-clonotyped the PCR reads via MiXCR. The V and J calls shown here were made by TCRdb, not taken from the authors' results. The data hold approximately 35,000 clones, with 20% to 25% observed a single time. Treatment of any kind had been given to no patient before thyroid surgery. This sequence was found in a male donor with papillary thyroid cancer or a benign thyroid nodule (not recorded which). Some clones in this sample may be carry-over from other donors' samples. The V gene is TRBV11-1, the J gene TRBJ2-1, with 7 bases fitting TRBD2. Sequenced sample: tumor tissue. DNA of the CDR3: TGTGCCATCAGCTTAGGTGCTAGCGGAACCAATGAGCATTTCTTC. Its protein product is CAISLGASGTNEHFF.